The clone carrying this TCR beta chain was counted at least ten times. Its specificity is unknown. This entry is derived from a study of CD8 T cells in ankylosing spondylitis. Study conclusions and caveats: Clones tied to disease were said to be significantly enriched in matched ankylosing spondylitis synovial fluid.

TCRdb analysed the 5' RACE reads with MiXCR anew, one entry per CDR3 protein. Here the sample spans tens of thousands of distinct CDR3 sequences, about 6.3% being singletons. Sequenced: blood, either unsorted or a sorted T cell fraction (not recorded which). This clonotype originated in a male donor with ankylosing spondylitis or in good health (not recorded which).

The CDR3 DNA reads as TGTGCCAGCAGTTACCCTAGCGGGAGCCAAGAGACCCAGTACTTC. The encoded protein is CASSYPSGSQETQYF. V usage is TRBV6-5 and J usage is TRBJ2-5, with 10 bases aligning to TRBD2. The V and J ends lost 2 bases and 1 base, in that order; junction bases with no gene match: 1. CDR3 length equals 15 residues. Germline CDR1 reads MNHEY; CDR2 reads SVGAGI.